This T cell receptor (beta chain) was captured in a study of neurological immune-mediated disorders. As to this clonotype: At one end the junction does not follow the germline gene, possibly because of a read error.

By 5'RACE with 10-nucleotide random UMIs, the cDNA was made. TCRdb called the 5' RACE reads again in MiXCR, with one record for every CDR3 protein. The table includes around 10,000 distinct CDR3 sequences, over 20% detected once. CD4+ or CD8+ T cells at a count of 950,000 to 1,000,000 served as input for the sorted libraries. Sequences were obtained from CD8+ T cells from blood. The sequence was obtained from a woman aged 55-69 years with HTLV-1-associated myelopathy (HAM/TSP).

The CDR3 region is CASSESLGLDTVELFF. The CDR3 nucleotides read TGTGCCAGCAGTGAAAGTTTAGGGCTCGACACCGTGGAGCTGTTTTTT. The rearrangement joins TRBV6-1 to TRBJ2-2; D not resolved. The CDR3 totals 16 residues. CDR1 and CDR2 (germline): MNHNS, SASEGT.